The T cell receptor beta chain described here comes from a study of CD8+ T cells in alopecia areata. The sequencing template was cDNA reverse transcribed from extracted RNA. Some clones are missing from TCRdb's copy, which holds only in-frame ones; the method was immunoSEQ multiplex PCR. The table shows around 270,000 clones, with roughly 50% occurring only once. Described treatment: oral pan-JAK inhibitor, 5-10 mg twice daily. Collection of lesional scalp punch biopsies and peripheral blood was performed in alopecia areata patients. This CDR3 contains 16 residues. Germline V gene lookup returns CDR1 SGHDT and CDR2 YYEEEE. Trimming shortened V by 2 bases and J by 7 bases, and 21 bases separated the two germline ends. This clone showed up just once. Its target is not known. Study outcomes and limitations: In scalp and blood during tofacitinib, many expanded lesional clones persisted. Against the mouse data, patients shared TCRs less clearly, possibly for HLA reasons.

Sequenced material: CD4+ T cells sorted from blood, taken at week 24, from a patient treated with tofacitinib. This clonotype was sampled from a human donor with alopecia areata. The chain couples TRBV5-6 to TRBJ2-5, with a tentative D call TRBD2 (7 bases). Here the CDR3 reads CASSFFRRGARPTQYF. CDR3 coding DNA: TGTGCCAGCAGCTTCTTCCGACGGGGGGCCCGACCGACCCAGTACTTC.